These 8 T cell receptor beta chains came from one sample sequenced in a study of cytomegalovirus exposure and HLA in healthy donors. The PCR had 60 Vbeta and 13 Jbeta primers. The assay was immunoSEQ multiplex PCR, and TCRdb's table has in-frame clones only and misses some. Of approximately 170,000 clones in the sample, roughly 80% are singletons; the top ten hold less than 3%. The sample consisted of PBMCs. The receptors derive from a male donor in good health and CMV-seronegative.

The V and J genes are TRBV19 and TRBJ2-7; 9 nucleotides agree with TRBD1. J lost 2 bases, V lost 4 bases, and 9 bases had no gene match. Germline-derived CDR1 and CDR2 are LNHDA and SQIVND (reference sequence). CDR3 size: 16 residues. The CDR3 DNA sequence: TGTGCCAGTAGTACTCGCACAGGGGGCATCGCCTACGAGCAGTACTTC. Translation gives CASSTRTGGIAYEQYF.

The CDR3 DNA reads as TGTGCCAGCAGTTACTCGGGCAGAAACACCGGGGAGCTGTTTTTT. Translated: CASSYSGRNTGELFF. This chain joins TRBV6-6 and TRBJ2-2, with unresolved D. The germline V gene encodes CDR1 MNHNY and CDR2 SVGAGI (reference sequence). CDR3 size: 15 residues. V was trimmed by 0 bases and J by 2 bases, leaving 7 bases between them.

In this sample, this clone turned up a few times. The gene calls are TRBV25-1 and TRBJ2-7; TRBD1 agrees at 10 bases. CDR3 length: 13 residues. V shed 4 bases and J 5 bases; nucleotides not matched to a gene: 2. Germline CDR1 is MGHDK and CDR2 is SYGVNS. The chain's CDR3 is CASSGTGGNEQYF. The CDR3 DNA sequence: TGTGCCAGCAGTGGGACAGGGGGAAACGAGCAGTACTTC.

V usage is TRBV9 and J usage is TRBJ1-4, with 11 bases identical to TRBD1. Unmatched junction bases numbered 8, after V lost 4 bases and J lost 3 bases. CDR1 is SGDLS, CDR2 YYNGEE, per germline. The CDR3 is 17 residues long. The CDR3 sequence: CASSFGDRGISNEKLFF. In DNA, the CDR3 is TGTGCCAGCAGCTTCGGGGACAGGGGGATTTCTAATGAAAAACTGTTTTTT.

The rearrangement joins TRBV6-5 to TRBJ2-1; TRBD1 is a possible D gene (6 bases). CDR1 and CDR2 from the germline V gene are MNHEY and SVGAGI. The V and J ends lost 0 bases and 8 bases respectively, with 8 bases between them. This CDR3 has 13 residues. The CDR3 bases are TGTGCCAGCAGTTACTCACAGGGTTATGAGCAGTTCTTC. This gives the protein CASSYSQGYEQFF.

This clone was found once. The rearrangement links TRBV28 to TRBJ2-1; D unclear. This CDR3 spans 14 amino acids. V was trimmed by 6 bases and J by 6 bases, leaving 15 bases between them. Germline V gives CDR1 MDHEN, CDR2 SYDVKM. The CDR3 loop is CASRTGVRVNEQFF. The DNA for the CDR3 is TGTGCCAGCAGGACTGGCGTCCGGGTCAATGAGCAGTTCTTC.

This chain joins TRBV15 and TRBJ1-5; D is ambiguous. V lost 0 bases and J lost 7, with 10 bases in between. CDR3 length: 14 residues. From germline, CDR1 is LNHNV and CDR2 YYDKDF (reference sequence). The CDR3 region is CATSRDPGSQPQHF. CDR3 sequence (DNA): TGTGCCACCAGCAGAGATCCCGGGTCGCAGCCCCAGCATTTT.

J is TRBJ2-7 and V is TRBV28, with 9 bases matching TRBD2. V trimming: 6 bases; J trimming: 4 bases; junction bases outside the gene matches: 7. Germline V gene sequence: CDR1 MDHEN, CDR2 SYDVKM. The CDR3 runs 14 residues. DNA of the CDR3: TGTGCCAGCAGACCGGGACTAGCCCAATACGAGCAGTACTTC. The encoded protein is CASRPGLAQYEQYF.